This paragraph reports one T cell receptor (beta chain). The data were obtained in a study of PD-L1 blockade in urothelial cancer. Trimming at V came to 0 bases and at J to 2 bases, leaving 11 bases not matched to a gene. The CDR3 consists of 18 residues. Per the germline V gene, CDR1 is SGHNT and CDR2 is YYREEE (reference sequence). Time point specified: pretreatment peripheral blood. Patients had locally advanced or metastatic urothelial carcinoma. TCRdb keeps only in-frame clones here, not all; method: immunoSEQ multiplex PCR. The sample lists fewer than 65,000 clones, roughly four fifths occurring once.

The origin of this receptor is a man in his 70s with urothelial cancer. This chain joins TRBV5-4 and TRBJ2-3, with TRBD2 matching over 8 bases. The source was PBMCs, collected around atezolizumab (anti-PD-L1) treatment. In DNA, the CDR3 is TGTGCCAGCAGCTTGGCCGTCACTAGCGGTAAATTCACAGATACGCAGTATTTT. Translating it yields CASSLAVTSGKFTDTQYF.